A selection of T cell receptor beta chains follows, all from one sample in a study of OX40 agonist ivuxolimab in advanced cancers. Generated by immunoSEQ multiplex PCR, the TCRdb table keeps only in-frame clones and is missing some. This sample has about 52,000 clones, with roughly 93% found just once. The starting material was CD4+ or CD8+ T cells sorted from blood, obtained in a trial of the OX40 agonist ivuxolimab. The source of these receptors is an adult with an advanced solid tumor such as melanoma, head and neck, liver or kidney cancer. Each CDR3 is given with its conserved first and last residue. The D gene is left open where the match is weak. Only some rows state a clone size, as once, few, many or a class for expanded clones.

j_call clone_size d_call v_call cdr3_aa cdr3_nt
TRBJ1-1 . . TRBV30 CAWSVGSTEAFF TGTGCCTGGAGTGTAGGGAGCACTGAAGCTTTCTTT
TRBJ2-7 . . TRBV27 CASSVSEALEQYF TGTGCCAGCAGTGTTTCTGAGGCCCTCGAGCAGTACTTC
TRBJ2-1 . TRBD2 TRBV15 CATSARLAGADSEQFF TGTGCCACCAGCGCCAGACTAGCGGGAGCGGACTCGGAGCAGTTCTTC
TRBJ2-7 . . TRBV28 CASGSYEQYF TGTGCCAGCGGATCCTACGAGCAGTACTTC
TRBJ1-1 once . TRBV28 CASSFHLTEVLGSTEAFF TGTGCCAGCAGTTTCCACTTGACAGAGGTGTTAGGGAGCACTGAAGCTTTCTTT
TRBJ2-6 . . TRBV7-9 CASSLRGSGANVLTF TGTGCCAGCAGCTTAAGGGGCTCTGGGGCCAACGTCCTGACTTTC
TRBJ2-7 . TRBD2 TRBV6-1 CASSEVAPGGRALDEQYF TGTGCCAGCAGTGAAGTGGCCCCTGGCGGGAGGGCCCTAGACGAGCAGTACTTC
TRBJ1-1 . . TRBV29-1 CSVVYPEAFF TGCAGCGTTGTATATCCTGAAGCTTTCTTT
TRBJ1-1 . . TRBV27 CASTRLGFRTEAFF TGTGCCAGCACCCGACTCGGGTTCCGGACTGAAGCTTTCTTT
TRBJ2-1 . . TRBV9 CASSVGSINEQFF TGTGCCAGCAGCGTAGGTAGCATCAATGAGCAGTTCTTC
TRBJ1-1 few . TRBV30 CAWVAPGDITEAFF TGTGCCTGGGTTGCCCCGGGCGATATCACTGAAGCTTTCTTT
TRBJ2-4 . TRBD2 TRBV2 CASSEDGLAGLAKNIQYF TGTGCCAGCAGTGAAGACGGACTAGCGGGACTAGCCAAAAACATTCAGTACTTC
TRBJ1-1 . . TRBV18 CASSPPRVGVGNTEAFF TGTGCCAGCTCACCACCGCGGGTGGGGGTCGGGAACACTGAAGCTTTCTTT
TRBJ1-4 . TRBD1 TRBV9 CASSRTGGGSDEKLFF TGTGCCAGCAGCAGGACAGGGGGAGGAAGCGATGAAAAACTGTTTTTT
TRBJ2-1 . . TRBV7-7 CASSSGPFGGVNEQFF TGTGCTAGCAGCTCCGGCCCCTTTGGTGGGGTCAATGAGCAGTTCTTC
TRBJ2-5 . . TRBV28 CASSLGQLVEETQYF TGTGCCAGCAGTTTAGGCCAACTGGTTGAAGAGACCCAGTACTTC
TRBJ2-7 . TRBD2 TRBV28 CASSLLREGYEQYF TGTGCCAGCAGTTTACTCCGGGAGGGGTACGAGCAGTACTTC
TRBJ1-2 . TRBD1 TRBV28 CASSLTDRNYGYTF TGTGCCAGCAGTTTGACGGACAGGAACTATGGCTACACCTTC
TRBJ2-3 . . TRBV9 CASSPPGPLNTDTQYF TGTGCCAGCAGCCCTCCGGGACCCCTAAACACAGATACGCAGTATTTT
TRBJ2-1 . TRBD2 TRBV7-9 CASSRGKREPNEQFF TGTGCCAGCAGCCGTGGAAAGCGGGAGCCCAATGAGCAGTTCTTC
TRBJ2-7 . . TRBV7-2 CASASRGVGAAYEQYF TGTGCCAGCGCTTCAAGAGGGGTTGGAGCAGCCTACGAGCAGTACTTC
TRBJ1-2 . TRBD1 TRBV7-9 CASSFGQASGYGYTF TGTGCCAGCAGCTTCGGACAGGCCTCGGGGTATGGCTACACCTTC
TRBJ2-5 . TRBD2 TRBV7-6 CASSHSSGRRETQYF TGTGCCAGCAGCCACTCTAGCGGGAGGAGGGAGACCCAGTACTTC
TRBJ2-5 . . TRBV7-9 CASRTGTDEWAQYF TGTGCCAGCAGAACCGGGACCGACGAATGGGCCCAGTACTTC
TRBJ2-5 . . TRBV7-9 CASSLQDGQETQYF TGTGCCAGCAGCTTACAAGACGGACAAGAGACCCAGTACTTC
TRBJ1-2 . . TRBV6-1 CASSDEGFYGYTF TGTGCCAGCAGTGACGAGGGGTTCTATGGCTACACCTTC
TRBJ2-5 . TRBD1 TRBV7-6 CASSNRDRGRETQHF TGTGCCAGCAGCAACCGGGACAGGGGGCGGGAGACCCAGCACTTC
TRBJ2-7 . . TRBV7-9 CASSRPSAGLYEQYF TGTGCCAGCAGCCGTCCGTCAGCGGGTCTATACGAGCAGTACTTC
TRBJ2-2 . . TRBV14 CASSLGGFTGELFF TGTGCCAGCAGCCTCGGGGGATTCACCGGGGAGCTGTTTTTT
TRBJ1-1 . . TRBV11-3 CASSQFSGTEAFF TGTGCCAGCAGCCAGTTTAGTGGCACTGAAGCTTTCTTT
TRBJ1-2 . . TRBV29-1 CSVPTSGASGYTF TGCAGCGTTCCAACCTCAGGGGCAAGTGGCTACACCTTC
TRBJ1-1 . . TRBV27 CASSLSSFGENTEAFF TGTGCCAGCAGTTTATCTTCCTTTGGAGAGAACACTGAAGCTTTCTTT
TRBJ2-1 . . TRBV12-2 CASRLGHSGLAGGKYNEQFF TGTGCAAGTCGCTTAGGTCACTCCGGACTAGCGGGAGGGAAGTACAATGAGCAGTTCTTC
TRBJ2-7 . TRBD1 TRBV28 CASSIRDRVGYEQYF TGTGCCAGCAGTATCCGGGACAGGGTGGGTTACGAGCAGTACTTC
TRBJ2-5 . TRBD2 TRBV7-9 CASSIGLAGYQETQYF TGTGCCAGCAGCATAGGACTAGCGGGGTACCAAGAGACCCAGTACTTC
TRBJ2-5 . . TRBV27 CASSSSDGDGLETQYF TGTGCCAGCAGCTCCTCCGACGGGGATGGTCTAGAGACCCAGTACTTC
TRBJ1-5 once TRBD1 TRBV5-6 CASSLWAGGSNQPQHF TGTGCCAGCAGCTTGTGGGCAGGGGGATCCAATCAGCCCCAGCATTTT
TRBJ2-7 once TRBD1 TRBV28 CASSHGTGVYEQYF TGTGCCAGCAGTCACGGGACAGGGGTCTACGAGCAGTACTTC
TRBJ2-2 . TRBD1 TRBV7-8 CASSLGTGGPGELFF TGTGCCAGCAGCTTAGGGACAGGGGGACCCGGGGAGCTGTTTTTT
TRBJ2-7 few TRBD1 TRBV4-1 CASSQNRGYSYEQYF TGCGCCAGCAGCCAAAACAGGGGTTACTCCTACGAGCAGTACTTC
TRBJ1-1 . TRBD1 TRBV28 CASSLLQGLNTEAFF TGTGCCAGCAGTTTACTACAGGGGCTAAACACTGAAGCTTTCTTT
TRBJ2-5 . . TRBV28 CASSPLDKGQETQYF TGTGCCAGCAGTCCCCTCGATAAGGGCCAAGAGACCCAGTACTTC
TRBJ2-7 . . TRBV7-9 CASSQPGSYEQYF TGTGCCAGCAGTCAACCGGGCTCCTACGAGCAGTACTTC
TRBJ1-2 . . TRBV4-3 CASSQESAGRDYGYTF TGCGCCAGCAGCCAAGAGTCGGCAGGGAGAGACTATGGCTACACCTTC
TRBJ1-2 . . TRBV9 CASSAQAGVYGYTF TGTGCCAGCAGCGCCCAGGCGGGGGTCTATGGCTACACCTTC
TRBJ1-5 . . TRBV4-1 CASSLQANSNQPQHF TGCGCCAGCAGCCTCCAGGCTAATAGCAATCAGCCCCAGCATTTT
TRBJ2-7 . TRBD1 TRBV4-1 CASSHIGTAVYYEQYF TGCGCCAGCAGCCATATAGGGACAGCCGTATACTACGAGCAGTACTTC